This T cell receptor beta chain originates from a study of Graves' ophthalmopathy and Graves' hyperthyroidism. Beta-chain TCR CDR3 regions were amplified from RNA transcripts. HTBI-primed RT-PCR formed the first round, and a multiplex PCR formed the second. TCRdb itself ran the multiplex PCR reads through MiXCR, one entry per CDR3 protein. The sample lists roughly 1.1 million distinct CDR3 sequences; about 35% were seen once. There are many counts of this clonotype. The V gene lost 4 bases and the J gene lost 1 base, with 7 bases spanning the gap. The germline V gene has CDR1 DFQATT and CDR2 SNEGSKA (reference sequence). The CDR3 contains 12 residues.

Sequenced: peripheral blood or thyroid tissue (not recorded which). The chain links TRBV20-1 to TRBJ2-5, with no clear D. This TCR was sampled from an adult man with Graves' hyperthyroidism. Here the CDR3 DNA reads TGCAGTGCTAAAGAAGTCCAAGAGACCCAGTACTTC. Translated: CSAKEVQETQYF.